One T cell receptor (beta chain) is described in this entry. V trimming: 3 bases; J trimming: 7 bases; junction bases outside the gene matches: 6. CDR3 length: 15 amino acids. Per the germline V gene, CDR1 is LGHNA and CDR2 is YSLEER. Original data processing: Nucleated cell counts were estimated from reference gene primer amplification. Sequenced by immunoSEQ multiplex PCR; TCRdb stores in-frame clones only, minus some. V and J calls and clone size are given by that table; D and trimming were obtained from the DNA. Here the sample spans fewer than 80,000 clones, around 90% being singletons. The entry originates in a study of blood T cell repertoires in COVID-19. Turning to the study itself: Sites across the United States, Italy and Spain contributed samples from acute and convalescent COVID-19. The analysed material was cDNA or gDNA that came from T cells, B-cell-depleted T cells, or PBMCs.

The V and J genes are TRBV4-3 and TRBJ1-4, with 9 bases fitting TRBD1. This sequence was found in a human donor in a cohort sampled during active COVID-19. The sequenced sample consisted of peripheral blood. The CDR3 sequence is CASSHPQGAGEKLFF. The CDR3 region has the DNA TGCGCCAGCAGCCATCCACAGGGGGCAGGTGAAAAACTGTTTTTT.